A selection of T cell receptor beta chains follows, all from one sample in a study of shared clonotypes between healthy human individuals. The assay was immunoSEQ multiplex PCR, and TCRdb's table has in-frame clones only and misses some. This table has about 1.1 million clones, around 82% appearing once. The sequenced sample consisted of memory CD4+ T cells from PBMCs. Receptors were obtained from a man between 18 and 29 years old in good health. Some clones in this sample may be carry-over from other donors' samples. The CDR3 runs from the conserved cysteine through the conserved F or W. D genes are given only for firm matches.

length	D	V	J	CDR3
16	TRBD2	TRBV7-3	TRBJ2-7	CASSLTGAGAPYEQYF
16	TRBD2	TRBV15	TRBJ2-3	CATSRLLAGATDTQYF
14	-	TRBV10-3	TRBJ2-5	CASKGVGPQETQYF
15	TRBD2	TRBV30	TRBJ2-1	CAWSVGSGRDDEQFF
16	TRBD1	TRBV7-8	TRBJ2-3	CASRTQRTGGADTQYF
16	-	TRBV6-1	TRBJ1-5	CASSEVFGGSNQPQHF
12	-	TRBV19	TRBJ1-2	CASMGNWNGYTF
17	-	TRBV6-1	TRBJ1-5	CASSEAFYREADQPQHF
15	-	TRBV6-1	TRBJ1-1	CASSEDGRIIPEAFF
11	-	TRBV6-6	TRBJ1-2	CASSTDRLCTF
16	TRBD1	TRBV4-2	TRBJ1-4	CASSQEPQGEGEKLFF
16	TRBD1	TRBV18	TRBJ2-4	CASSRTGAAGKNIQYF
15	TRBD1	TRBV2	TRBJ1-2	CASLGDSPTSGGYTF
12	-	TRBV11-2	TRBJ2-7	CASSLWGGEQYF
13	-	TRBV2	TRBJ1-1	CASRMDLNTEAFF
14	-	TRBV4-1	TRBJ2-7	CASSRQSLSGEQYF
14	TRBD1	TRBV2	TRBJ1-5	CASIADRGRQPQHF
16	TRBD1	TRBV19	TRBJ1-2	CASGGTGDFFNYGYTF
15	TRBD1	TRBV6-5	TRBJ2-1	CASSRTGTGTNEQFF
14	-	TRBV4-3	TRBJ2-5	CASSQGHREETQYF
13	-	TRBV4-2	TRBJ2-3	CASSQDRDDTQYF
12	-	TRBV28	TRBJ2-7	CASSLAGYEQYF
14	-	TRBV9	TRBJ1-2	CASSSLPEGYGYTF
15	-	TRBV18	TRBJ2-1	CASSPGVRGGDEQFF
15	-	TRBV27	TRBJ2-5	CASSLRSGGEETQYF
13	-	TRBV28	TRBJ1-2	CASSLPHHTGNTF
13	TRBD1	TRBV29-1	TRBJ2-7	CSVGGTGVYEQYF
15	TRBD2	TRBV29-1	TRBJ2-1	CSVSLGQRGDNEQFF
14	-	TRBV6-5	TRBJ2-1	CASSYSGSYNEQFF
13	-	TRBV7-9	TRBJ2-1	CASSLNREDEQFF
14	TRBD1	TRBV4-2	TRBJ1-3	CASSLTGRGNTIYF
13	TRBD1	TRBV6-1	-	CASIRDRGYEQYF
17	TRBD2	TRBV11-3	TRBJ2-1	CASSRFQAGGPRDEQFF
14	-	TRBV5-5	TRBJ1-1	CASSIGRMNTEAFF
15	TRBD1	TRBV5-1	TRBJ1-4	CASSFSGTGPEKLFF
13	TRBD1	TRBV10-3	TRBJ1-2	CAISDPPATGYTF
13	-	TRBV6-1	TRBJ2-1	CASERSRNNEQFF
14	-	TRBV27	TRBJ1-5	CASKRDLPNQPQHF
13	TRBD1	TRBV6-1	TRBJ2-2	CASTRDSTGELFF
12	-	TRBV6-1	TRBJ2-7	CASSWANYEQYF
17	-	TRBV7-3	TRBJ2-5	CASSCRGRALWGETQYF
13	TRBD1	TRBV19	TRBJ2-5	CATSGQAQETQYF